A single T cell receptor beta chain is shown here with its context. The assay was immunoSEQ multiplex PCR, and TCRdb's table has in-frame clones only and misses some. This sample has about 78,000 clones, with approximately 86% found just once. This specimen belongs to a study of blood T cell repertoires in COVID-19. Across the study: The samples span acute and convalescent COVID-19 from the United States, Italy and Spain.

The CDR3 is made up of 16 amino acids. CDR1 and CDR2 (germline): LNHDA, SQIVND (reference sequence). With 6 bases removed from V and 0 bases from J, the gap between germline ends came to 15 bases. The sequence was obtained from a man aged 45-65 years with active or convalescent COVID-19. J is TRBJ1-3 and V is TRBV19; D is ambiguous. Sequenced material: peripheral blood. The CDR3 spells CASRPTEGSSGNTIYF. DNA of the CDR3: TGTGCCAGTAGGCCTACAGAGGGCAGCTCTGGAAACACCATATATTTT. The variable domain in full, completed from reference TRBV19 and TRBJ1-3, reads DGGITQSPKYLFRKEGQNVTLSCEQNLNHDAMYWYRQDPGQGLRLIYYSQIVNDFQKGDIAEGYSVSREKKESFPLTVTSAQKNPTAFYLCASRPTEGSSGNTIYFGEGSWLTVV.